This TCR beta chain came from a study of blood T cell repertoires in COVID-19. About the study: The origin of the acute and convalescent COVID-19 samples was the United States, Italy and Spain.

With 1 base clipped from V and 5 bases from J, the junction kept 5 bases outside the gene matches. Germline V CDR1 and CDR2: MDHEN, SYDVKM. The CDR3 is 15 residues long. Clones were sequenced by immunoSEQ multiplex PCR, and TCRdb holds only the in-frame ones, with some missing. The sample has 100,000 or so clones; 65% to 90% are singletons. For recovered donors of Cohort 3, there were two negative PCRs, clearance, or symptom resolution. The rearrangement links TRBV28 to TRBJ1-2; 9 nucleotides line up with TRBD1. The receptor was derived from a woman aged 50 to 60 who had recovered from COVID-19. What was sequenced was PBMCs or T cells enriched from blood (not recorded which). CDR3 in amino acids: CASSLSSGQGYGYTF. CDR3 nucleotide sequence: TGTGCCAGCAGTTTATCCTCCGGACAGGGGTATGGCTACACCTTC.